These 9 T cell receptor beta chains came from one sample sequenced in a study of T-cell memory formation after mild COVID-19. MiXCR, run by TCRdb on the 5' RACE reads, gives a single entry per CDR3 protein. The sample holds some 320,000 distinct CDR3 sequences, more than 15% seen once. Sequenced input: PBMCs or a T cell subset sorted from them (not recorded which). The receptors originated from a man in his late teens or twenties who had mild COVID-19 (a few samples of this study predate the infection). Cell type and time point are not known.

This clonotype occurred many times. The chain links TRBV9 to TRBJ2-7; D gene unclear. Germline V gene lookup returns CDR1 SGDLS and CDR2 YYNGEE. The CDR3 is 14 residues long. V lost 4 bases and J 2 bases, leaving 13 bases between the germline ends. DNA for the CDR3: TGTGCCAGCAGCCCCCGTAGGGTTCCCTACGAGCAGTACTTC. It yields the protein CASSPRRVPYEQYF.

This clonotype was found a few times. The chain uses TRBV9 and TRBJ2-3, with D unclear. Germline CDR1 is SGDLS and CDR2 is YYNGEE. The CDR3 has 14 amino acids. The V end was cut by 3 bases, the J end by 6 bases, with 14 bases between. Here the CDR3 reads CASSESPEWDTQYF. The CDR3 DNA reads TGTGCCAGCAGCGAGTCCCCAGAATGGGATACGCAGTATTTT.

This clonotype was seen more than once but under ten times. V gene TRBV6-5 combines with J gene TRBJ1-6; D ambiguous. The length of the CDR3 is 14 residues. The V end was cut by 6 bases, the J end by 9 bases, with 15 bases between. Germline values: CDR1 MNHEY, CDR2 SVGAGI. The CDR3: CASSRGPSGSPLHF. The CDR3 DNA reads as TGTGCCAGCAGCCGTGGGCCCTCGGGTTCACCCCTCCACTTT.

The V gene is TRBV7-6, the J gene TRBJ2-5; D may match TRBD1 or TRBD2 (6 bases each). V lost 5 bases and J lost 2, with 15 bases in between. The CDR3 has 15 residues. The germline CDR1 and CDR2 sequences are SGHVS and FNYEAQ. The CDR3 region has the DNA TGTGCCAGCAGCCCCCTCCGGGGGCGACAAGAGACCCAGTACTTC. Translating gives CASSPLRGRQETQYF.

There are a few counts of this clonotype. The chain uses TRBV28 and TRBJ2-2; D ambiguous. With 7 bases removed from V and 1 base from J, the gap between germline ends came to 10 bases. The CDR3 covers 14 residues. CDR1 and CDR2 from the germline V gene are MDHEN and SYDVKM. The DNA for the CDR3 is TGTGCCAGCAAGATCCCCTTGAACACCGGGGAGCTGTTTTTT. It yields the protein CASKIPLNTGELFF. Combining the CDR3 with reference TRBV28 and TRBJ2-2 gives the whole variable domain DVKVTQSSRYLVKRTGEKVFLECVQDMDHENMFWYRQDPGLGLRLIYFSYDVKMKEKGDIPEGYSVSREKKERFSLILESASTNQTSMYLCASKIPLNTGELFFGEGSRLTVL.

A few counts support this clonotype. This chain connects TRBV7-6 to TRBJ1-3; D gene uncertain. The CDR3 is 16 amino acids. Trimming pared 0 bases from V and 0 bases from J, leaving 9 bases between. CDR1 SGHVS and CDR2 FNYEAQ come from the germline V gene. CDR3 protein: CASSLAMGISGNTIYF. CDR3 in DNA: TGTGCCAGCAGCTTAGCGATGGGGATCTCTGGAAACACCATATATTTT.

This clonotype appeared a few times. The chain joins TRBV6-1 to TRBJ2-3; no reliable D call. Germline CDR1 and CDR2: MNHNS and SASEGT. The CDR3 is 14 residues long. The V end was cut by 5 bases, the J end by 5 bases, with 14 bases between. In DNA, the CDR3 is TGTGCCAGCAGTTCGGCCTGGGTAGTAGATACGCAGTATTTT. Translated: CASSSAWVVDTQYF.

The chain couples TRBV6-5 to TRBJ1-2; 10 bases line up with TRBD1. The germline CDR1 and CDR2 sequences are MNHEY and SVGAGI. The CDR3 is made up of 15 amino acids. Trimming took 6 bases from V and 4 from J; bases not matched to a gene: 8. For the CDR3, the DNA is TGTGCCAGCAGGATATCCGGGACAGGGGTCTATGGCTACACCTTC. This codes for CASRISGTGVYGYTF.

The chain uses TRBV11-3 and TRBJ2-7, with D unresolved. V lost 4 bases, J lost 0 bases, and 7 bases lay in between. Germline V gives CDR1 SGHNT, CDR2 YENEEA. The CDR3 runs 13 residues. CDR3 sequence: CASSSPNSYEQYF. In DNA, the CDR3 is TGTGCCAGCAGCTCGCCGAACTCCTACGAGCAGTACTTC.